Each of the 29 T cell receptor beta chains below was sequenced from the same sample in a study of cytomegalovirus exposure and HLA in healthy donors. The PCR was carried out with 60 Vbeta primers and 13 Jbeta primers. Data came from immunoSEQ multiplex PCR; TCRdb stores just in-frame clones and leaves some out. Its table records about 67,000 clones. Sequenced: PBMCs. These receptors came from a boy between 5 and 17 years old in good health and CMV-seronegative.

V gene TRBV9 combines with J gene TRBJ2-3; D is possibly TRBD1 (5 bases). Germline loops: CDR1 SGDLS, CDR2 YYNGEE. V lost 0 bases to trimming and J lost 6 bases, with 17 bases between them. This CDR3 contains 16 residues. CDR3 bases: TGTGCCAGCAGCGTAGCTAGTGGACACCTGTTCGATACGCAGTATTTT. As protein: CASSVASGHLFDTQYF. The whole variable domain, remainder taken from reference TRBV9 and TRBJ2-3, is DSGVTQTPKHLITATGQRVTLRCSPRSGDLSVYWYQQSLDQGLQFLIQYYNGEERAKGNILERFSAQQFPDLHSELNLSSLELGDSALYFCASSVASGHLFDTQYFGPGTRLTVL.

This rearrangement joins TRBV5-1 to TRBJ2-1, with TRBD2 identical over 8 bases. CDR1 is SGHRS, CDR2 YFSETQ, per germline. After removal of 0 bases from V and 4 bases from J, the junction contained 3 bases not matched to a gene. This CDR3 has 15 residues. This chain's CDR3 is CASSLDGGVYNEQFF. For the CDR3, the DNA is TGCGCCAGCAGCTTGGACGGGGGGGTATACAATGAGCAGTTCTTC.

The chain joins TRBV5-5 to TRBJ1-6, with D possibly being TRBD1 (6 bases). Trimming took 5 bases from V and 3 from J, leaving 12 bases between them. The germline V gene has CDR1 SGHKS and CDR2 YYEKEE (reference sequence). This CDR3 has 15 residues. CDR3 sequence: CASRFRTDYNSPLHF. Written as DNA, the CDR3 is TGTGCCAGCAGATTTCGGACAGACTATAATTCACCCCTCCACTTT.

The chain carries TRBV7-2 and TRBJ2-5; TRBD2 matches 12 bases. CDR1 is SGHTA, CDR2 FQGNSA, per germline. CDR3 length equals 16 residues. The trim removed 5 bases at V and 2 bases at J, leaving 6 bases unmatched. In nucleotides, the CDR3 is TGTGCCAGCAGCCCTAGGACTAGCGGGATTCAAGAGACCCAGTACTTC. Amino acids: CASSPRTSGIQETQYF.

The chain employs TRBV4-1 and TRBJ2-7, with 8 bases aligning to TRBD1. V lost 2 bases, J lost 5 bases, and 5 bases stayed unmatched. The length of the CDR3 is 14 residues. Looked up from germline, CDR1 is MGHRA and CDR2 is YSYEKL. The CDR3 DNA sequence: TGCGCCAGCAGCCAAATAGGACAGGGTGACGAGCAGTACTTC. Its translation: CASSQIGQGDEQYF.

The rearrangement uses TRBV7-9 and TRBJ1-5; weak D call: TRBD1 (6 bases). Looked up from germline, CDR1 is SEHNR and CDR2 is FQNEAQ (reference sequence). Trimming shortened V by 3 bases and J by 5 bases, and 17 bases separated the two germline ends. The CDR3 consists of 16 residues. CDR3 sequence: CASSLGDGTFDQPQHF. CDR3 DNA sequence: TGTGCCAGCAGCTTGGGGGACGGGACATTCGATCAGCCCCAGCATTTT.

This sequence joins TRBV19 and TRBJ2-2, with TRBD1 identical over 12 bases. The length of the CDR3 is 18 residues. Trimming removed 6 bases from V and 4 bases from J; junction bases left unmatched: 12. Germline V gene lookup returns CDR1 LNHDA and CDR2 SQIVND (reference sequence). CDR3 region: CASSGTGGRGWSTGELFF. In nucleotides, the CDR3 is TGTGCCAGTAGCGGGACAGGGGGCCGGGGATGGAGCACCGGGGAGCTGTTTTTT.

The chain is built from TRBV18 and TRBJ2-2; 7 bases match TRBD1. Germline V gene data show CDR1 as KGHSH and CDR2 as LQKENI. Trimming took 5 bases from V and 6 from J; bases not matched to a gene: 6. The CDR3 sequence is 14 residues long. In DNA, the CDR3 is TGTGCCAGCTCATCTAACAGGGGTGCCGGGGAGCTGTTTTTT. Encoded protein: CASSSNRGAGELFF.

The chain employs TRBV5-1 and TRBJ1-1, with 9 bases that match TRBD1. Losses at the gene ends were 0 bases for V and 0 bases for J; bases not matched to a gene: 15. The CDR3 is 20 residues long. Germline V CDR1 and CDR2: SGHRS, YFSETQ. This CDR3 is CASSLGTKRTGDVMNTEAFF. DNA of the CDR3: TGCGCCAGCAGCTTGGGGACCAAGCGGACAGGGGATGTGATGAACACTGAAGCTTTCTTT.

J is TRBJ1-6 and V is TRBV6-5; TRBD1 aligns across 8 bases. The ends lost 1 base at V and 11 bases at J; junction bases unmatched: 7. CDR1 MNHEY and CDR2 SVGAGI come from the germline V gene. This CDR3 contains 15 residues. The CDR3 sequence is CASSYYATGETPLHF. DNA of the CDR3: TGTGCCAGCAGTTACTACGCGACAGGGGAAACACCCCTCCACTTT.

The CDR3 nucleotides read TGTGCCAGCAGTACCAGGGTGACCAAAAACATTCAGTACTTC. It is translated as CASSTRVTKNIQYF. The V and J genes are TRBV6-5 and TRBJ2-4; D may be TRBD1 (5 bases). Germline V CDR1 and CDR2: MNHEY, SVGAGI. V was cut by 5 bases and J by 2 bases, with 10 bases left in between. This CDR3 is built from 14 residues.

The J gene is TRBJ1-5, the V gene TRBV19; no firm D call. CDR1 and CDR2 from the germline V gene are LNHDA and SQIVND (reference sequence). The V and J ends lost 5 bases and 5 bases respectively, with 16 bases between them. The CDR3 extends over 15 amino acids. In nucleotides, the CDR3 is TGTGCCAGTAGTGTATCCCTAGACGGATATCAGCCCCAGCATTTT. This gives the protein CASSVSLDGYQPQHF.

The chain joins TRBV19 to TRBJ1-1, with D perhaps matching TRBD1 (6 bases). The V end lost 5 bases, the J end lost 1 base, and 26 bases lay between the germline ends. Germline V lookup: CDR1 LNHDA, CDR2 SQIVND (reference sequence). CDR3 length: 19 residues. CDR3 protein: CASSSTYRQARTQNTEAFF. Written as DNA, the CDR3 is TGTGCCAGTAGTTCGACCTACCGACAGGCGAGGACTCAGAACACTGAAGCTTTCTTT.

The chain combines TRBV11-3 with TRBJ2-1; D is possibly TRBD2 (5 bases). The length of the CDR3 is 16 residues. CDR1 is SGHNT and CDR2 is YENEEA in the germline V gene. The V end lost 3 bases, the J end lost 6 bases, and 18 bases lay between the germline ends. For the CDR3, the DNA is TGTGCCAGCAGCTTTTACAGAGGCGGGCCCTCCAATGAGCAGTTCTTC. Its protein is CASSFYRGGPSNEQFF.

This chain uses TRBV5-8 with TRBJ1-4; 12 bases line up with TRBD1. The V gene end was trimmed by 3 bases and the J gene end by 7 bases; junction bases not matched to a gene: 1. This CDR3 has 14 residues. Looked up from germline, CDR1 is SGHTS and CDR2 is YDEGEE. The CDR3 DNA sequence: TGTGCCAGCAGCTGGGGACAGGGGGCTGAAAAACTGTTTTTT. It translates to CASSWGQGAEKLFF.

The J gene is TRBJ1-1, the V gene TRBV2; a possible D gene is TRBD1 (6 bases). The germline V gene encodes CDR1 SNHLY and CDR2 FYNNEI. CDR3 size: 13 residues. V lost 6 bases and J lost 1, with 9 bases in between. CDR3 residues: CASRGQPNTEAFF. CDR3 bases: TGTGCCAGCAGAGGACAGCCGAACACTGAAGCTTTCTTT.

The rearrangement uses TRBV5-6 and TRBJ1-5; a weak D match, TRBD1 (5 bases). V was pared by 1 base and J by 3 bases, with 11 bases between. Germline lookup yields CDR1 SGHDT and CDR2 YYEEEE. CDR3 size: 15 residues. CDR3: CASSLNRIYNQPQHF. For the CDR3, the DNA is TGTGCCAGCAGCTTGAACAGGATATACAATCAGCCCCAGCATTTT.

V and J are TRBV15 and TRBJ1-5, with 7 bases lining up with TRBD1. The V gene's germline CDR1 is LNHNV and CDR2 YYDKDF (reference sequence). Losses at the gene ends were 5 bases for V and 2 bases for J; bases not matched to a gene: 6. The CDR3 length is 15 residues. CDR3 nucleotides: TGTGCCACCAGCGCCGGGACAGATGGCAATCAGCCCCAGCATTTT. It specifies CATSAGTDGNQPQHF. Looking up the rest from reference TRBV15 and TRBJ1-5 gives the full variable domain: DAMVIQNPRYQVTQFGKPVTLSCSQTLNHNVMYWYQQKSSQAPKLLFHYYDKDFNNEADTPDNFQSRRPNTSFCFLDIRSPGLGDTAMYLCATSAGTDGNQPQHFGDGTRLSIL.

The chain employs TRBV2 and TRBJ2-7; TRBD1 aligns across 8 bases. The V and J ends lost 7 bases and 1 base, in that order; junction bases with no gene match: 12. The CDR3 contains 16 residues. Germline CDR1 SNHLY, CDR2 FYNNEI. The DNA for the CDR3 is TGTGCCAGCACCGGATTAGACAGGGGATCGTCCTACGAGCAGTACTTC. This translates into CASTGLDRGSSYEQYF.

V gene TRBV18 combines with J gene TRBJ1-5, with D tentatively TRBD1 (5 bases). The germline CDR1 and CDR2 sequences are KGHSH and LQKENI. CDR3 length equals 15 residues. V lost 6 bases and J lost 2, with 14 bases in between. CDR3 coding DNA: TGTGCCAGCTCCCTGTGGGGGGATGGCAATCAGCCCCAGCATTTT. This codes for CASSLWGDGNQPQHF.

The chain recombines TRBV14 with TRBJ2-7; the D gene is possibly TRBD1 (6 bases). The CDR3 is 15 amino acids. The V and J ends lost 3 bases and 2 bases respectively, with 14 bases between them. Germline V lookup: CDR1 SGHDN, CDR2 FVKESK. This CDR3 reads CASSQGTGPAYEQYF. CDR3 in DNA: TGTGCCAGCAGCCAGGGCACAGGGCCAGCCTACGAGCAGTACTTC.

V gene TRBV11-3 combines with J gene TRBJ1-1; TRBD1 matches 8 bases. J lost 4 bases, V lost 2 bases, and 6 bases had no gene match. This CDR3 is 15 amino acids long. Germline CDR1 is SGHNT and CDR2 is YENEEA. The CDR3: CASSLTGGLGTEAFF. CDR3 in DNA: TGTGCCAGCAGCTTAACAGGGGGTCTTGGCACTGAAGCTTTCTTT.

The chain combines TRBV2 with TRBJ2-5; 8 nucleotides align to TRBD1. The germline V gene encodes CDR1 SNHLY and CDR2 FYNNEI. This CDR3 comprises 13 residues. V shed 6 bases and J 5 bases; nucleotides not matched to a gene: 5. The CDR3: CASRAGGIETQYF. CDR3 sequence (DNA): TGTGCCAGCAGAGCAGGGGGCATCGAGACCCAGTACTTC.

This chain uses TRBV28 with TRBJ2-7; a weak D match, TRBD1 (5 bases). V was cut by 1 base and J by 6 bases, with 10 bases left in between. This CDR3 spans 13 amino acids. Germline CDR1 reads MDHEN; CDR2 reads SYDVKM. CDR3 amino acids: CASSLSGRPEQYF. The CDR3 bases are TGTGCCAGCAGTTTATCAGGGCGGCCCGAGCAGTACTTC.

The chain recombines TRBV19 with TRBJ2-7, with TRBD1 matching over 8 bases. The CDR3 loop spans 16 amino acids. The V and J ends lost 3 bases and 0 bases, in that order; junction bases with no gene match: 7. Germline CDR1 reads LNHDA; CDR2 reads SQIVND (reference sequence). CDR3 residues: CASSMGTGTGSYEQYF. CDR3 bases: TGTGCCAGTAGTATGGGGACCGGGACAGGCTCCTACGAGCAGTACTTC. Filled out from reference TRBV19 and TRBJ2-7, the complete variable domain reads DGGITQSPKYLFRKEGQNVTLSCEQNLNHDAMYWYRQDPGQGLRLIYYSQIVNDFQKGDIAEGYSVSREKKESFPLTVTSAQKNPTAFYLCASSMGTGTGSYEQYFGPGTRLTVT.

The J gene is TRBJ2-7, the V gene TRBV2; D is ambiguous. Trimming took 11 bases from V and 3 from J, leaving 20 bases between them. The CDR3 length is 14 residues. Germline V CDR1 and CDR2: SNHLY, FYNNEI. The CDR3 DNA is TGTGCCTGCTTGGGCCCCCCGGAAGTCTACGAGCAGTACTTC. Amino acid sequence: CACLGPPEVYEQYF.

V is TRBV9 and J is TRBJ2-7; the D gene is possibly TRBD2 (7 bases). The germline V gene encodes CDR1 SGDLS and CDR2 YYNGEE. The CDR3 runs 17 residues. Trimming removed 3 bases from V and 0 bases from J, with 19 bases in between. This CDR3 is CASSARRGGGSSYEQYF. Here the CDR3 DNA reads TGTGCCAGCAGCGCCAGGAGGGGCGGGGGCAGCTCCTACGAGCAGTACTTC.

This chain's CDR3 is CASSLAGTVNTEAFF. CDR3 nucleotides: TGTGCCAGCAGTTTGGCCGGTACAGTGAACACTGAAGCTTTCTTT. The V gene is TRBV27, the J gene TRBJ1-1; D remains unclear. This CDR3 has 15 residues. Germline CDR1 and CDR2: MNHEY and SMNVEV (reference sequence). Trimming removed 3 bases from V and 0 bases from J, with 11 bases in between.

The V and J genes are TRBV9 and TRBJ2-7; TRBD2 might be the D (5 bases). CDR1 is SGDLS and CDR2 is YYNGEE in the germline V gene. V gave up 4 bases and J gave up 7 bases, with 15 bases separating them. The CDR3 covers 13 residues. The CDR3, as DNA: TGTGCCAGCAGCCCTAGGCCCCGCGGGGAGCAGTACTTC. The encoded protein is CASSPRPRGEQYF.